What follows are 4 T cell receptor beta chains derived from one specimen sequenced in a study of shared clonotypes between healthy human individuals. Measured with immunoSEQ multiplex PCR; TCRdb has only the in-frame clones, and not every one. The sample consists of millions of clones, less than 95% of them appearing once. Naivety among CD8 cells was defined by CD45RO negativity and positive CCR7 selection, thereby excluding terminally differentiated effector memory CD45RA+ cells. Sequenced input: naive CD8+ T cells sorted from blood. These receptors originate from a man younger than 35 in good health.

The chain combines TRBV15 with TRBJ2-7, with D possibly TRBD1 on 6 matching bases. V lost 1 base to trimming and J lost 2 bases, with 15 bases between them. Germline CDR1 is LNHNV and CDR2 is YYDKDF (reference sequence). This CDR3 has 16 residues. The CDR3 DNA reads as TGTGCCACCAGCAGAGGACATCAGGGGTCGGCCTACGAGCAGTACTTC. Its protein product is CATSRGHQGSAYEQYF.

With regard to this clone: This CDR3 is also generated by other DNA sequences in the sample. This chain joins TRBV20-1 and TRBJ2-5; unclear D gene. V lost 6 bases, J lost 0 bases, and 5 bases lay in between. CDR3 size: 11 residues. Germline-derived CDR1 and CDR2 are DFQATT and SNEGSKA (reference sequence). CDR3 sequence reads: CSARYQETQYF. In DNA form, the CDR3 reads TGCAGTGCCCGGTACCAAGAGACCCAGTACTTC.

CDR3 amino acids: CASGFSYNEQFF. The CDR3 nucleotides are TGTGCCAGCGGGTTCTCCTACAATGAGCAGTTCTTC. The chain couples TRBV6-5 to TRBJ2-1; D is ambiguous. The germline CDR1 and CDR2 sequences are MNHEY and SVGAGI. Between the trimmed V and J ends, which lost 8 bases and 0 bases, there was a span of 5 bases. This CDR3 contains 12 residues.

V is TRBV4-3 and J is TRBJ1-2, with a possible D match to TRBD1 (6 bases). The V end was cut by 1 base, the J end by 8 bases, with 14 bases between. The germline gives CDR1 LGHNA, CDR2 YSLEER. This CDR3 is 14 amino acids long. The CDR3 sequence is CASSQVGGAQGYTF. The CDR3 DNA reads as TGCGCCAGCAGCCAAGTGGGGGGGGCGCAAGGCTACACCTTC.